This T cell receptor beta chain was found in a study of blood T cell repertoires in COVID-19. Study context: Nucleic acid was either cDNA or gDNA, and it came from T cells, B-cell-depleted T cells, or PBMCs.

With 5 bases removed from V and 5 bases from J, the gap between germline ends came to 16 bases. Germline assignment: CDR1 MNHEY and CDR2 SMNVEV (reference sequence). The CDR3 is made up of 15 amino acids. The data were produced by immunoSEQ multiplex PCR, yet TCRdb's version contains in-frame clones alone and is incomplete. The sample gives approximately 440,000 clones, less than 95% of which show up once; under 0.7% is in the top ten. Specimen: PBMCs or T cells enriched from blood (not recorded which). The origin of this receptor is a man between 18 and 35 years old who had recovered from COVID-19. J is TRBJ2-1 and V is TRBV27, with a weak D call TRBD2 (5 bases). The CDR3 DNA sequence: TGTGCCAGCAGTCCCCCCTCACTGGGAGACAATGAGCAGTTCTTC. Translation: CASSPPSLGDNEQFF.